A selection of T cell receptor beta chains follows, all from one sample in a study of T-cell memory formation after mild COVID-19. Each CDR3 protein is one row after TCRdb ran MiXCR on the 5' RACE reads. The sample includes around 300,000 distinct CDR3 sequences, more than 13% of them seen just once. The sample comprised PBMCs or a T cell subset sorted from them (not recorded which). These receptors were taken from a young man who had mild COVID-19 (a few samples of this study predate the infection). Cell type and time point are not known. CDR3s include the opening cysteine and the closing phenylalanine or tryptophan. The order of the fields is D gene, J gene, V gene, clone size, CDR3 DNA, CDR3 protein. The D gene is left open where the match is weak. Clone size is stated in some rows and not others, as once, few, many or a class when expanded.

d_call: TRBD2; j_call: TRBJ2-3; v_call: TRBV5-1; clone_size: few; cdr3_nt: TGCGCCAGCAGCTTCGGGTCTAGCGGGGGGACAGATACGCAGTATTTT; cdr3_aa: CASSFGSSGGTDTQYF
d_call: TRBD2; j_call: TRBJ2-3; v_call: TRBV5-1; clone_size: -; cdr3_nt: TGCGCCAGCAGCTTGGGGCAACTAGCGGGAACCACAGATACGCAGTATTTT; cdr3_aa: CASSLGQLAGTTDTQYF
d_call: -; j_call: TRBJ1-5; v_call: TRBV6-5; clone_size: few; cdr3_nt: TGTGCCAGCAGTACCGGTGCGGGACCCAATCAGCCCCAGCATTTT; cdr3_aa: CASSTGAGPNQPQHF
d_call: -; j_call: TRBJ2-3; v_call: TRBV12-3/TRBV12-4; clone_size: -; cdr3_nt: TGTGCCAGCAATGCAGGGGATTTGCCTACGCAGTATTTT; cdr3_aa: CASNAGDLPTQYF
d_call: TRBD1; j_call: TRBJ2-6; v_call: TRBV5-1; clone_size: few; cdr3_nt: TGCGCCAGCAGCCCCGGGACAGGGAGCCCTGGGGCCAACGTCCTGACTTTC; cdr3_aa: CASSPGTGSPGANVLTF
d_call: -; j_call: TRBJ1-1; v_call: TRBV6-1; clone_size: -; cdr3_nt: TGTGCCAGCCACCTCCCGACAGTACCCGGCCAGAACACTGAAGCTTTCTTT; cdr3_aa: CASHLPTVPGQNTEAFF
d_call: -; j_call: TRBJ2-5; v_call: TRBV6-6; clone_size: -; cdr3_nt: TGTGCCAGCAGTTACCCTTCCCTGGGGGCGCGGGAGACCCAGTACTTC; cdr3_aa: CASSYPSLGARETQYF
d_call: TRBD2; j_call: TRBJ2-3; v_call: TRBV6-4; clone_size: -; cdr3_nt: TGTGCCAGCAGTGAAGCGGGGGCCACAGATACGCAGTATTTT; cdr3_aa: CASSEAGATDTQYF
d_call: -; j_call: TRBJ2-7; v_call: TRBV5-1; clone_size: -; cdr3_nt: TGCGCCAGCAGCTTGGTCCCCGCCACCAGGGCCTACGAGCAGTACTTC; cdr3_aa: CASSLVPATRAYEQYF
d_call: -; j_call: TRBJ1-5; v_call: TRBV12-3/TRBV12-4; clone_size: -; cdr3_nt: TGTGCCAGCACCATAGGTATAAGCAATCAGCCCCAGCATTTT; cdr3_aa: CASTIGISNQPQHF
d_call: -; j_call: TRBJ2-1; v_call: TRBV24-1; clone_size: -; cdr3_nt: TGTGCCACCTTGAGGAGCCCTGGTGACGGTAGCTCCTACAATGAGCAGTTCTTC; cdr3_aa: CATLRSPGDGSSYNEQFF
d_call: -; j_call: TRBJ1-1; v_call: TRBV3-1; clone_size: -; cdr3_nt: TGTGCCAGCACACCACAAAAATGGGGCGACACTGAAGCTTTCTTT; cdr3_aa: CASTPQKWGDTEAFF
d_call: -; j_call: TRBJ1-1; v_call: TRBV11-2; clone_size: -; cdr3_nt: TGTGCCAGCAGCTCAGGATTTACTGAAGCTTTCTTT; cdr3_aa: CASSSGFTEAFF
d_call: -; j_call: TRBJ2-7; v_call: TRBV27; clone_size: many; cdr3_nt: TGTGCCAGCAGTTTATACGCCCTAGCTGGGAACGAGCAGTACTTC; cdr3_aa: CASSLYALAGNEQYF
d_call: -; j_call: TRBJ2-2; v_call: TRBV5-1; clone_size: -; cdr3_nt: TGCGCCAGCAGCTTGGATAGTAGGATGAACACCGGGGAGCTGTTTTTT; cdr3_aa: CASSLDSRMNTGELFF
d_call: -; j_call: TRBJ2-5; v_call: TRBV7-3; clone_size: many; cdr3_nt: TGTGCCAGCGGACGGATGGGGGAGACCCAGTACTTC; cdr3_aa: CASGRMGETQYF
d_call: -; j_call: TRBJ2-3; v_call: TRBV12-3/TRBV12-4; clone_size: -; cdr3_nt: TGTGCCAGCAGTTACCTAGCGTACACAGATACGCAGTATTTT; cdr3_aa: CASSYLAYTDTQYF
d_call: TRBD1; j_call: TRBJ2-1; v_call: TRBV5-6; clone_size: -; cdr3_nt: TGTGCCAGCAGCGAACTGACAGGGTCGCATGAGCAGTTCTTC; cdr3_aa: CASSELTGSHEQFF
d_call: -; j_call: TRBJ1-2; v_call: TRBV6-5; clone_size: -; cdr3_nt: TGTGCCAGCAGTTACGCCCGATGGAATGGCTACACCTTC; cdr3_aa: CASSYARWNGYTF
d_call: -; j_call: TRBJ2-1; v_call: TRBV5-1; clone_size: -; cdr3_nt: TGCGCCAGCGCCAGACAGTCGTCTTCCAATGAGCAGTTCTTC; cdr3_aa: CASARQSSSNEQFF
d_call: TRBD1; j_call: TRBJ1-1; v_call: TRBV5-1; clone_size: many; cdr3_nt: TGTGCCAGCAGCTTGGGGACAGCGAACACTGAAGCTTTCTTT; cdr3_aa: CASSLGTANTEAFF
d_call: TRBD1; j_call: TRBJ2-3; v_call: TRBV5-1; clone_size: -; cdr3_nt: TGCGCCAGCAGCTTGAGACAGGGGGTAAGCACAGATACGCAGTATTTT; cdr3_aa: CASSLRQGVSTDTQYF
d_call: -; j_call: TRBJ1-2; v_call: TRBV7-6; clone_size: few; cdr3_nt: TGTGCCAGCAGCTCCCTCGAGGTCAGGGAGGGCTACACCTTC; cdr3_aa: CASSSLEVREGYTF
d_call: -; j_call: TRBJ1-2; v_call: TRBV5-1; clone_size: -; cdr3_nt: TGCGCCAGCAGCCCACCGACGGTCAACTATGGCTACACCTTC; cdr3_aa: CASSPPTVNYGYTF
d_call: -; j_call: TRBJ1-6; v_call: TRBV7-2; clone_size: few; cdr3_nt: TGTGCCAGCAGCCCGGAGGGGAAATCACCCCTCCACTTT; cdr3_aa: CASSPEGKSPLHF
d_call: -; j_call: TRBJ1-1; v_call: TRBV6-5; clone_size: many; cdr3_nt: TGTGCCAGCAGTTACTCTCCTTTGGGGGACACTGAAGCTTTCTTT; cdr3_aa: CASSYSPLGDTEAFF